Each of the 22 T cell receptor beta chains below was sequenced from the same sample in a study of blood T cell repertoires in COVID-19. Profiled with immunoSEQ multiplex PCR; TCRdb holds only in-frame clones, not every one. The table lists around 250,000 clones, about nine tenths of them singletons, with 0.95% to 1.5% in the top ten. The sequenced sample was PBMCs or T cells enriched from blood (not recorded which). The receptors were gathered from a human donor in a cohort exposed to, infected with or recovered from COVID-19 (not recorded which). The donor label of this sample is uncertain.

In this sample, this clone turned up once. In DNA form, the CDR3 reads TGTGCCAGTAAGACGACGCCTCCCGGGGAAAAACTGTTTTTT. This gives the protein CASKTTPPGEKLFF. V and J are TRBV19 and TRBJ1-4; no clear D gene. From germline, CDR1 is LNHDA and CDR2 SQIVND (reference sequence). V was clipped by 7 bases and J by 8 bases, with 17 bases between them. The CDR3 is 14 residues long.

This rearrangement joins TRBV19 to TRBJ2-7; 11 bases are a match to TRBD1. V was pared by 3 bases and J by 3 bases, with 1 base of the junction left unmatched. The CDR3 extends over 14 amino acids. The germline V gene encodes CDR1 LNHDA and CDR2 SQIVND (reference sequence). In DNA, the CDR3 is TGTGCCAGTAGTATGGGACAGGGGGTCTACGAGCAGTACTTC. Translating it yields CASSMGQGVYEQYF.

This chain uses TRBV18 with TRBJ2-4, with 11 bases aligning to TRBD1. This CDR3 region has 15 residues. In germline, CDR1 is KGHSH, CDR2 LQKENI. V shed 3 bases, J shed 8 bases, and the junction held 6 bases outside the gene matches. The CDR3 here is CASSPSGDRGDIQYF. CDR3 DNA sequence: TGTGCCAGCTCACCGTCGGGGGACAGGGGGGACATTCAGTACTTC. Filled out from reference TRBV18 and TRBJ2-4, the complete variable domain reads NAGVMQNPRHLVRRRGQEARLRCSPMKGHSHVYWYRQLPEEGLKFMVYLQKENIIDESGMPKERFSAEFPKEGPSILRIQQVVRGDSAAYFCASSPSGDRGDIQYFGAGTRLSVL.

CDR3 in DNA: TGCGCCAGCCAGACCCTAGCGGGGACCTACGAGCAGTACTTC. Its translation is CASQTLAGTYEQYF. The rearrangement joins TRBV4-1 to TRBJ2-7, with TRBD2 matching 9 bases. This CDR3 has 14 amino acids. Germline lookup yields CDR1 MGHRA and CDR2 YSYEKL. Germline trimming cut 8 bases from V and 2 bases from J; bases unmatched to any gene: 7.

The rearrangement uses TRBV5-6 and TRBJ1-1, with D tentatively TRBD1 (6 bases). From germline, CDR1 is SGHDT and CDR2 YYEEEE. This CDR3 is 13 amino acids long. Between the trimmed V and J ends, which lost 1 base and 5 bases, there was a span of 9 bases. The DNA of the CDR3 is TGTGCCAGCAGCTTGTCAGGGGCTACTGAAGCTTTCTTT. Translated, it gives CASSLSGATEAFF.

The rearrangement links TRBV29-1 to TRBJ1-2; TRBD1 might be the D (5 bases). There are 14 residues in the CDR3. V was trimmed by 1 base and J by 4 bases, leaving 13 bases between them. Germline CDR1 SQVTM, CDR2 ANQGSEA. The CDR3 loop reads CSVEGDSHSYGYTF. The CDR3 DNA is TGCAGCGTTGAAGGCGACAGCCACTCCTATGGCTACACCTTC. The full variable domain, its missing parts supplied by reference TRBV29-1 and TRBJ1-2, is SAVISQKPSRDICQRGTSLTIQCQVDSQVTMMFWYRQQPGQSLTLIATANQGSEATYESGFVIDKFPISRPNLTFSTLTVSNMSPEDSSIYLCSVEGDSHSYGYTFGSGTRLTVV.

This clone was picked up a small number of times. The J gene is TRBJ2-1, the V gene TRBV5-4, with D hard to call. V lost 3 bases, J lost 15 bases, and 19 bases lay in between. CDR1 and CDR2 from the germline V gene are SGHNT and YYREEE (reference sequence). There are 13 residues in the CDR3. In DNA form, the CDR3 reads TGTGCCAGCAGCTATCTTGGAGTGGGTCGTCGGTTCTTC. Residues: CASSYLGVGRRFF.

The rearrangement uses TRBV6-5 and TRBJ1-2, with no clear D. The CDR3 runs 13 residues. Trimming pared 0 bases from V and 4 bases from J, leaving 6 bases between. Per germline, CDR1 MNHEY and CDR2 SVGAGI. CDR3 sequence: CASSYSEGYGYTF. The CDR3 region has the DNA TGTGCCAGCAGTTACTCGGAGGGCTATGGCTACACCTTC.

V gene TRBV7-2 combines with J gene TRBJ2-3; 9 positions agree with TRBD1. Per the germline V gene, CDR1 is SGHTA and CDR2 is FQGNSA. V gave up 1 base and J gave up 1 base; unmatched junction bases: 6. The CDR3 extends over 17 amino acids. CDR3 region: CASSLEARDRGTDTQYF. The CDR3 nucleotides read TGTGCCAGCAGCTTAGAGGCGCGGGACAGGGGCACAGATACGCAGTATTTT.

The rearrangement joins TRBV11-2 to TRBJ1-1; no firm D call. The CDR3 is 14 residues long. CDR1 and CDR2 (germline): SGHAT, FQNNGV. V shed 3 bases and J shed 4 bases, with 12 bases lying between them. CDR3 DNA sequence: TGTGCCAGCAGCTTTGCGGGCGAATCCACTGAAGCTTTCTTT. It yields the protein CASSFAGESTEAFF.

The J gene is TRBJ2-2, the V gene TRBV6-4; TRBD2 agrees at 9 bases. Germline lookup yields CDR1 MRHNA and CDR2 SNTAGT. V gave up 6 bases and J gave up 1 base; unmatched junction bases: 3. The CDR3 is made up of 15 amino acids. This CDR3 reads CASSERGENTGELFF. CDR3 coding DNA: TGTGCCAGCAGCGAGCGGGGGGAGAACACCGGGGAGCTGTTTTTT.

The genes are TRBV10-1 and TRBJ2-5; 10 bases are a match to TRBD2. Losses at the gene ends were 8 bases for V and 3 bases for J; bases not matched to a gene: 15. Germline assignment: CDR1 WNHNN and CDR2 SYGVQD (reference sequence). The CDR3 sequence is 17 residues long. Here the CDR3 DNA reads TGCGCCAGCGGTCGTTTGCGACTAGCGGGTTATGAAGAGACCCAGTACTTC. Translating gives CASGRLRLAGYEETQYF.

The CDR3 protein is CASSQRGLGPDTQYF. CDR3 DNA sequence: TGTGCCAGCAGCCAGAGGGGACTCGGGCCAGATACGCAGTATTTT. The chain uses TRBV3-1 (or the pseudogene TRBV3-2) and TRBJ2-3; tentatively, D is TRBD2 (6 bases). This CDR3 spans 15 amino acids. Looked up from germline, CDR1 is LGHDT and CDR2 is YNNKEL (reference sequence). Trimming left V 3 bases short and J 4 bases short, with 14 bases between.

A remark on this clone: Other nucleotide sequences from this sample produce the same CDR3. Written as DNA, the CDR3 is TGCGCCAGCAGCTTGTCAGGGGGCGGAGAGACCCAGTACTTC. Its protein is CASSLSGGGETQYF. V is TRBV5-1 and J is TRBJ2-5, with 8 bases identical to TRBD1. Germline CDR1 and CDR2: SGHRS and YFSETQ. Germline trimming cut 1 base from V and 4 bases from J; bases unmatched to any gene: 3. The CDR3 has 14 residues.

The V call is TRBV11-2, the J call TRBJ1-6, with 8 bases that match TRBD1. The germline gives CDR1 SGHAT, CDR2 FQNNGV. V lost 7 bases to trimming and J lost 7 bases; unmatched junction nucleotides: 6. This CDR3 comprises 14 residues. The DNA of the CDR3 is TGTGCCAGCACCGGACAGGGCACCAATTCACCCCTCCACTTT. Its protein product is CASTGQGTNSPLHF.

The chain employs TRBV5-1 and TRBJ2-3; 13 bases fit TRBD2. Germline CDR1 reads SGHRS; CDR2 reads YFSETQ. The length of the CDR3 is 17 residues. Unmatched junction bases numbered 5, after V lost 4 bases and J lost 0 bases. CDR3 bases: TGCGCCAGCAGCCATGGACTAGCGGGGGTGAGCACAGATACGCAGTATTTT. Its protein product is CASSHGLAGVSTDTQYF.

The chain is built from TRBV19 and TRBJ1-3; D is possibly TRBD1 (5 bases). The V gene lost 8 bases and the J gene lost 4 bases, with 21 bases spanning the gap. From germline, CDR1 is LNHDA and CDR2 SQIVND (reference sequence). This CDR3 contains 16 residues. CDR3: CASQTVEGNGGNTIYF. CDR3 DNA: TGTGCCAGTCAAACTGTGGAGGGGAACGGCGGAAACACCATATATTTT.

This chain joins TRBV21-1 and TRBJ1-1; TRBD1 was called by the table and not checked on the DNA. TRBV21-1 is termed a pseudogene. The CDR3 length is 13 residues. CDR3 in DNA: TGTGCCAGCAGCGGCAGGGGGCCGGCTGAAGCTTTCTTT. The encoded protein is CASSGRGPAEAFF.

The chain links TRBV9 to TRBJ2-7; D possibly corresponds to TRBD2 (5 bases). Germline CDR1 reads SGDLS; CDR2 reads YYNGEE. V dropped 3 bases and J dropped 6 bases, with 16 bases sitting between them. The CDR3 is 14 amino acids. The CDR3 region has the DNA TGTGCCAGCAGCGCGAGGGCAGAATACGGCGAGCAGTACTTC. Translated, it gives CASSARAEYGEQYF.

This chain joins TRBV4-3 and TRBJ1-4; 8 nucleotides line up with TRBD1. Germline V CDR1 and CDR2: LGHNA, YSLEER. The CDR3 length is 13 residues. J lost 8 bases, V lost 11 bases, and 10 bases had no gene match. The CDR3 DNA reads TGCGCCTCCAGGGGGCTGGAGGGGGAAAAACTGTTTTTT. This gives the protein CASRGLEGEKLFF.

The gene calls are TRBV28 and TRBJ1-6; 9 bases line up with TRBD1. Trimming removed 2 bases from V and 5 bases from J; junction bases left unmatched: 4. The CDR3 covers 16 residues. CDR1 MDHEN and CDR2 SYDVKM come from the germline V gene. This CDR3 is CASSLGQGTDNSPLHF. The CDR3 nucleotides are TGTGCCAGCAGTTTAGGACAGGGGACGGATAATTCACCCCTCCACTTT.

This clone was detected once. The V gene is TRBV12-5, the J gene TRBJ2-7, with TRBD2 identical over 12 bases. The CDR3 loop spans 14 amino acids. V shed 7 bases and J 2 bases; nucleotides not matched to a gene: 3. CDR1 is LGHNT and CDR2 is FRNRAP in the germline V gene. The chain's CDR3 is CASARTSGAYEQYF. For the CDR3, the DNA is TGTGCTAGTGCTCGGACTAGCGGGGCCTACGAGCAGTACTTC.